A selection of T cell receptor beta chains follows, all from one sample in a study of shared clonotypes between healthy human individuals. TCRdb's copy holds only in-frame clones and misses some; the assay was immunoSEQ multiplex PCR. The sample has 1.6 million or so clones; around 95% are singletons. The sequenced sample consisted of naive CD4+ T cells sorted from blood. The receptor set was obtained from a young man in good health. Each CDR3 is given with its conserved first and last residue. A D gene is named only where the DNA matches it firmly. Only part of the rows carry a size: once, few, many, or a class if the clone is expanded.

clone size: NA; D gene: NA; V gene: TRBV9; J gene: TRBJ1-3; CDR3 protein: CASSVVPLSSGNTIYF; CDR3 DNA: TGTGCCAGCAGCGTAGTTCCGCTGAGCTCTGGAAACACCATATATTTT
clone size: once; D gene: NA; V gene: TRBV9; J gene: TRBJ1-3; CDR3 protein: CASSRLTGSSGNTIYF; CDR3 DNA: TGTGCCAGCTCCCGCCTGACGGGGAGCTCTGGAAACACCATATATTTT
clone size: NA; D gene: NA; V gene: TRBV18; J gene: TRBJ2-1; CDR3 protein: CASSLVTASYNEQFF; CDR3 DNA: TGTGCCAGCTCACTCGTGACTGCCTCCTACAATGAGCAGTTCTTC
clone size: NA; D gene: NA; V gene: TRBV18; J gene: TRBJ2-5; CDR3 protein: CASSPLTGRNQETQYF; CDR3 DNA: TGTGCCAGCTCACCGCTGACAGGCAGAAACCAAGAGACCCAGTACTTC
clone size: once; D gene: NA; V gene: TRBV11-3; J gene: TRBJ2-2; CDR3 protein: CASSPATAGELFF; CDR3 DNA: TGTGCCAGCAGTCCTGCTACGGCCGGGGAGCTGTTTTTT
clone size: NA; D gene: NA; V gene: TRBV10-3; J gene: TRBJ1-4; CDR3 protein: CAISESTPGQLFF; CDR3 DNA: TGTGCCATCAGTGAGTCTACCCCGGGACAACTGTTTTTT
clone size: NA; D gene: NA; V gene: TRBV13; J gene: TRBJ1-3; CDR3 protein: CASSPFYSGNTIYF; CDR3 DNA: TGTGCCAGCAGCCCATTTTACTCTGGAAACACCATATATTTT
clone size: NA; D gene: TRBD2; V gene: TRBV9; J gene: TRBJ2-3; CDR3 protein: CASSPTALAGSTDTQYF; CDR3 DNA: TGTGCCAGCAGCCCGACGGCCTTAGCGGGCAGCACAGATACGCAGTATTTT
clone size: NA; D gene: NA; V gene: TRBV7-3; J gene: TRBJ2-3; CDR3 protein: CASSLRGSTDTQYF; CDR3 DNA: TGTGCCAGCAGCTTACGTGGGTCCACAGATACGCAGTATTTT
clone size: NA; D gene: TRBD2; V gene: TRBV5-4; J gene: TRBJ2-2; CDR3 protein: CASSLGTSGLGELFF; CDR3 DNA: TGTGCCAGCAGCTTGGGAACTAGCGGTCTAGGGGAGCTGTTTTTT
clone size: NA; D gene: NA; V gene: TRBV5-5; J gene: TRBJ2-1; CDR3 protein: CASSRGATTYNEQFF; CDR3 DNA: TGTGCCAGCAGCCGGGGGGCTACTACCTACAATGAGCAGTTCTTC
clone size: NA; D gene: NA; V gene: TRBV9; J gene: TRBJ2-1; CDR3 protein: CASSPNLGEGHNEQFF; CDR3 DNA: TGTGCCAGCAGCCCCAACCTGGGTGAGGGGCACAATGAGCAGTTCTTC
clone size: NA; D gene: NA; V gene: TRBV28; J gene: TRBJ1-5; CDR3 protein: CASSSTLRTSPYSNQPQHF; CDR3 DNA: TGTGCCAGCAGTTCAACCCTGCGGACATCCCCCTATAGCAATCAGCCCCAGCATTTT
clone size: NA; D gene: NA; V gene: TRBV7-5; J gene: TRBJ2-1; CDR3 protein: CVRSLGQGRSSSYNEQFF; CDR3 DNA: TGTGTCAGAAGCTTAGGACAGGGTCGATCTAGCTCCTACAATGAGCAGTTCTTC
clone size: NA; D gene: NA; V gene: TRBV5-1; J gene: TRBJ2-7; CDR3 protein: CASSSGLFSYEQYF; CDR3 DNA: TGCGCCAGCAGCTCCGGACTCTTCTCCTACGAGCAGTACTTC
clone size: NA; D gene: TRBD2; V gene: TRBV5-1; J gene: TRBJ2-7; CDR3 protein: CASSRTSGIEQYF; CDR3 DNA: TGCGCCAGCAGTAGGACTAGCGGGATAGAGCAGTACTTC
clone size: NA; D gene: TRBD1; V gene: TRBV2; J gene: TRBJ2-1; CDR3 protein: CASSNQGALNEQFF; CDR3 DNA: TGTGCCAGCAGTAATCAGGGGGCCCTCAATGAGCAGTTCTTC
clone size: few; D gene: NA; V gene: TRBV15; J gene: TRBJ2-7; CDR3 protein: CATSRDRGYEQYF; CDR3 DNA: TGTGCCACCAGCAGAGACAGGGGCTACGAGCAGTACTTC
clone size: NA; D gene: NA; V gene: TRBV20-1; J gene: TRBJ1-5; CDR3 protein: CSANQPQHF; CDR3 DNA: TGCAGTGCTAATCAGCCCCAGCATTTT
clone size: NA; D gene: NA; V gene: TRBV7-2; J gene: TRBJ2-1; CDR3 protein: CASSLSARNEQFF; CDR3 DNA: TGTGCCAGCAGCTTAAGCGCACGGAATGAGCAGTTCTTC
clone size: NA; D gene: NA; V gene: TRBV27; J gene: TRBJ1-1; CDR3 protein: CASSPQGRSTGRTEAFF; CDR3 DNA: TGTGCCAGCAGCCCGCAGGGCAGGTCCACAGGGAGAACTGAAGCTTTCTTT
clone size: NA; D gene: NA; V gene: TRBV27; J gene: TRBJ2-7; CDR3 protein: CASTSALYEQYF; CDR3 DNA: TGTGCCAGCACATCAGCCCTATACGAGCAGTACTTC
clone size: NA; D gene: NA; V gene: TRBV10-3; J gene: TRBJ1-1; CDR3 protein: CAIGGGNTEAFF; CDR3 DNA: TGTGCCATCGGGGGGGGAAACACTGAAGCTTTCTTT
clone size: NA; D gene: TRBD2; V gene: TRBV7-8; J gene: TRBJ2-7; CDR3 protein: CASSRRDYTYEQYF; CDR3 DNA: TGTGCCAGCAGCCGCCGGGACTACACCTACGAGCAGTACTTC
clone size: NA; D gene: TRBD1; V gene: TRBV19; J gene: TRBJ2-7; CDR3 protein: CASSISGQGYFYEQYF; CDR3 DNA: TGTGCCAGTAGTATATCGGGACAGGGATATTTCTACGAGCAGTACTTC
clone size: NA; D gene: TRBD2; V gene: TRBV28; J gene: TRBJ2-7; CDR3 protein: CASRTSGRSSYEQYF; CDR3 DNA: TGTGCCAGCAGGACTAGCGGGAGGAGCTCCTACGAGCAGTACTTC
clone size: NA; D gene: TRBD1; V gene: TRBV15; J gene: TRBJ2-7; CDR3 protein: CATSRDLGQGGSAEQYF; CDR3 DNA: TGTGCCACCAGCAGAGATCTGGGACAGGGAGGGTCCGCCGAGCAGTACTTC
clone size: NA; D gene: TRBD1; V gene: TRBV18; J gene: TRBJ2-3; CDR3 protein: CASSRDRVVTDTQYF; CDR3 DNA: TGTGCCAGCTCACGGGACAGGGTTGTGACAGATACGCAGTATTTT
clone size: NA; D gene: TRBD2; V gene: TRBV14; J gene: TRBJ2-3; CDR3 protein: CASSHRGLAMWTDTQYF; CDR3 DNA: TGTGCCAGCAGCCACCGGGGACTAGCCATGTGGACAGATACGCAGTATTTT
clone size: NA; D gene: TRBD2; V gene: TRBV2; J gene: TRBJ2-2; CDR3 protein: CASTGRGRRGELFF; CDR3 DNA: TGTGCCAGCACCGGGAGGGGCCGTCGCGGGGAGCTGTTTTTT
clone size: NA; D gene: NA; V gene: TRBV18; J gene: TRBJ2-1; CDR3 protein: CASSPRAGSYNEQFF; CDR3 DNA: TGTGCCAGCTCACCGAGGGCGGGCTCCTACAATGAGCAGTTCTTC
clone size: NA; D gene: NA; V gene: TRBV11-2; J gene: TRBJ1-2; CDR3 protein: CASSKSPTASIGYTF; CDR3 DNA: TGTGCCAGCAGCAAATCACCGACAGCGTCTATTGGCTACACCTTC
clone size: NA; D gene: NA; V gene: TRBV5-1; J gene: TRBJ2-1; CDR3 protein: CASSLQDVNNEQFF; CDR3 DNA: TGCGCCAGCAGCTTACAGGACGTCAACAATGAGCAGTTCTTC
clone size: NA; D gene: TRBD1; V gene: TRBV30; J gene: TRBJ1-4; CDR3 protein: CAWRRVQGAFEKLFF; CDR3 DNA: TGTGCCTGGAGGAGAGTGCAGGGGGCTTTTGAAAAACTGTTTTTT
clone size: NA; D gene: TRBD1; V gene: TRBV5-4; J gene: TRBJ2-7; CDR3 protein: CASSLATGVYEQYF; CDR3 DNA: TGTGCCAGCAGCTTGGCTACAGGGGTCTACGAGCAGTACTTC
clone size: NA; D gene: TRBD2; V gene: TRBV6-1; J gene: TRBJ2-7; CDR3 protein: CASSATSGLGEQYF; CDR3 DNA: TGTGCCAGCAGTGCAACTAGCGGGTTGGGGGAGCAGTACTTC
clone size: NA; D gene: TRBD2; V gene: TRBV4-3; J gene: TRBJ2-7; CDR3 protein: CASSPHGEGREAYEQYF; CDR3 DNA: TGCGCCAGCAGCCCGCATGGGGAGGGCCGAGAAGCCTACGAGCAGTACTTC
clone size: NA; D gene: TRBD2; V gene: TRBV5-1; J gene: TRBJ2-7; CDR3 protein: CASTLLGSGLALYEQYF; CDR3 DNA: TGCGCCAGCACGCTTCTTGGATCGGGACTAGCACTCTACGAGCAGTACTTC
clone size: NA; D gene: TRBD1; V gene: TRBV7-6; J gene: TRBJ2-5; CDR3 protein: CASSSLTAGGTQYF; CDR3 DNA: TGTGCCAGCAGCTCCTTAACAGCAGGGGGGACCCAGTACTTC
clone size: NA; D gene: NA; V gene: TRBV7-2; J gene: TRBJ2-1; CDR3 protein: CASSFNTDNEQFF; CDR3 DNA: TGTGCCAGCAGCTTTAATACGGACAATGAGCAGTTCTTC
clone size: NA; D gene: TRBD1; V gene: TRBV7-2; J gene: TRBJ1-4; CDR3 protein: CASSPQGAATNEKLFF; CDR3 DNA: TGTGCCAGCAGCCCCCAGGGGGCAGCGACTAATGAAAAACTGTTTTTT
clone size: NA; D gene: NA; V gene: TRBV7-9; J gene: TRBJ2-3; CDR3 protein: CASSLLGRTFSTDTQYF; CDR3 DNA: TGTGCCAGCAGCTTATTGGGAAGGACCTTTAGCACAGATACGCAGTATTTT
clone size: once; D gene: TRBD1; V gene: TRBV6-6; J gene: TRBJ1-4; CDR3 protein: CASRDRLNEKLFF; CDR3 DNA: TGTGCCAGCCGGGACAGACTTAATGAAAAACTGTTTTTT
clone size: NA; D gene: TRBD2; V gene: TRBV18; J gene: TRBJ2-5; CDR3 protein: CASSPSIGSGIRETQYF; CDR3 DNA: TGTGCCAGCTCACCATCCATCGGTAGCGGGATCCGGGAGACCCAGTACTTC
clone size: once; D gene: NA; V gene: TRBV7-3; J gene: TRBJ2-7; CDR3 protein: CASSPAGGVGEQYF; CDR3 DNA: TGTGCCAGCAGCCCAGCCGGGGGAGTGGGTGAGCAGTACTTC
clone size: NA; D gene: TRBD2; V gene: TRBV27; J gene: TRBJ2-5; CDR3 protein: CASTSAGAGAETQYF; CDR3 DNA: TGTGCCAGCACTTCAGCGGGGGCAGGGGCAGAGACCCAGTACTTC
clone size: NA; D gene: TRBD2; V gene: TRBV27; J gene: TRBJ2-7; CDR3 protein: CASSSPGLVSYEQYF; CDR3 DNA: TGTGCCAGCAGCTCCCCGGGACTAGTGAGCTACGAGCAGTACTTC
clone size: NA; D gene: NA; V gene: TRBV10-3; J gene: TRBJ2-7; CDR3 protein: CAIGGPRGYEQYF; CDR3 DNA: TGTGCCATCGGGGGGCCTCGGGGATACGAGCAGTACTTC
clone size: NA; D gene: NA; V gene: TRBV30; J gene: TRBJ2-7; CDR3 protein: CAWTSTGSSYEQYF; CDR3 DNA: TGTGCCTGGACCTCTACAGGGAGCTCCTACGAGCAGTACTTC
clone size: NA; D gene: TRBD2; V gene: TRBV4-3; J gene: TRBJ2-2; CDR3 protein: CASSRGGLAGGSGELFF; CDR3 DNA: TGCGCCAGCAGCCGGGGCGGACTAGCGGGAGGTTCCGGGGAGCTGTTTTTT
clone size: once; D gene: NA; V gene: TRBV19; J gene: TRBJ1-1; CDR3 protein: CASRDTPNTEAFF; CDR3 DNA: TGTGCCAGCCGGGACACCCCGAACACTGAAGCTTTCTTT
clone size: NA; D gene: NA; V gene: TRBV19; J gene: TRBJ1-1; CDR3 protein: CASSQQDSNTEAFF; CDR3 DNA: TGTGCCAGTAGCCAACAGGATTCGAACACTGAAGCTTTCTTT
clone size: once; D gene: TRBD2; V gene: TRBV6-6; J gene: TRBJ2-7; CDR3 protein: CASSYWGGSYEQYF; CDR3 DNA: TGTGCCAGCAGTTATTGGGGGGGTTCCTACGAGCAGTACTTC
clone size: NA; D gene: NA; V gene: TRBV30; J gene: TRBJ2-1; CDR3 protein: CAWTKPGTALGNEQFF; CDR3 DNA: TGTGCCTGGACCAAACCAGGGACCGCCTTGGGCAATGAGCAGTTCTTC
clone size: NA; D gene: TRBD1; V gene: TRBV7-9; J gene: TRBJ2-5; CDR3 protein: CASSLGDRGEQETQYF; CDR3 DNA: TGTGCCAGCAGCTTGGGTGACAGGGGTGAACAAGAGACCCAGTACTTC
clone size: NA; D gene: NA; V gene: TRBV5-5; J gene: TRBJ2-7; CDR3 protein: CASSPLGSVSTYEQYF; CDR3 DNA: TGTGCCAGCAGCCCATTGGGGTCGGTCTCTACCTACGAGCAGTACTTC
clone size: NA; D gene: NA; V gene: TRBV7-9; J gene: TRBJ2-1; CDR3 protein: CASSYNNEQFF; CDR3 DNA: TGTGCCAGCAGCTATAACAATGAGCAGTTCTTC
clone size: NA; D gene: NA; V gene: TRBV11-3; J gene: TRBJ2-7; CDR3 protein: CASSSEGILRRGYF; CDR3 DNA: TGTGCCAGCAGCTCGGAGGGGATCCTGAGGAGGGGGTACTTC
clone size: NA; D gene: TRBD2; V gene: TRBV13; J gene: TRBJ2-2; CDR3 protein: CASSFLRRTSGRLRNTGELFF; CDR3 DNA: TGTGCCAGCAGCTTCCTGAGACGGACTAGCGGGAGGCTACGGAACACCGGGGAGCTGTTTTTT
clone size: NA; D gene: NA; V gene: TRBV5-1; J gene: TRBJ1-2; CDR3 protein: CASSPGVNYGYTF; CDR3 DNA: TGCGCCAGCAGCCCAGGGGTGAACTATGGCTACACCTTC